Following are 23 T cell receptor beta chains from one sample sequenced in a study of blood T cells in healthy people across ages. A sample-barcoded 5' primer and a J-beta primer mix were used in a second PCR of roughly 6 to 11 cycles. TCRdb passed the 5' RACE reads through MiXCR, listing each CDR3 protein once. In the table there are 1.6 million or so distinct CDR3 sequences, almost 35% of which are singletons. Sequenced material: blood. The source of these receptors is a woman in her twenties or thirties in good health.

This clonotype showed up just a few times. The rearrangement uses TRBV20-1 and TRBJ2-5, with no clear D. The CDR3 sequence is 11 residues long. V was shortened by 5 bases and J by 2 bases, with 6 bases between the two germline ends. Germline V gene data show CDR1 as DFQATT and CDR2 as SNEGSKA (reference sequence). The DNA for the CDR3 is TGCAGTGCTTTTGAGCAAGAGACCCAGTACTTC. Its protein is CSAFEQETQYF.

This clonotype has a handful of counts. The J gene is TRBJ2-3, the V gene TRBV6-1; a weak D match, TRBD2 (6 bases). The CDR3 consists of 14 residues. V lost 9 bases to trimming and J lost 3 bases, with 16 bases between them. Germline V CDR1 and CDR2: MNHNS, SASEGT. The CDR3 DNA reads TGTGCCAGTAGGGGCGGGGTTGTTACAGATACGCAGTATTTT. Encoded protein: CASRGGVVTDTQYF.

The genes are TRBV5-1 and TRBJ2-5, with D possibly TRBD1 on 6 matching bases. Germline V gene lookup returns CDR1 SGHRS and CDR2 YFSETQ. The CDR3 contains 14 residues. Trimming took 3 bases from V and 2 from J, leaving 11 bases between them. DNA of the CDR3: TGCGCCAGCAGCTGGGGGACACGACAAGAGACCCAGTACTTC. It codes for CASSWGTRQETQYF.

The rearrangement joins TRBV11-2 to TRBJ2-1; TRBD1 is a possible D gene (6 bases). CDR3 length: 14 residues. The V end was cut by 5 bases, the J end by 8 bases, with 16 bases between. Per the germline V gene, CDR1 is SGHAT and CDR2 is FQNNGV. The CDR3 spells CASSGGYVRDEQFF. CDR3 bases: TGTGCCAGCAGCGGGGGCTACGTTAGAGATGAGCAGTTCTTC.

The V call is TRBV20-1, the J call TRBJ2-5; no reliable D call. In germline, CDR1 is DFQATT, CDR2 SNEGSKA (reference sequence). This CDR3 spans 14 amino acids. V gave up 1 base and J gave up 5 bases, with 14 bases separating them. CDR3 amino acids: CSARVAGARETQYF. The CDR3 DNA follows: TGCAGTGCTAGAGTGGCAGGCGCCAGGGAGACCCAGTACTTC.

This clonotype was counted many times. The genes are TRBV3-1 and TRBJ2-5, with a tentative D call TRBD1 (5 bases). Germline V gene lookup returns CDR1 LGHDT and CDR2 YNNKEL (reference sequence). The CDR3 contains 12 residues. V lost 9 bases to trimming and J lost 1 base, with 9 bases between them. The CDR3 is CASTGFQETQYF. In nucleotides, the CDR3 is TGTGCCAGTACAGGTTTCCAAGAGACCCAGTACTTC.

This clonotype was found many times. V is TRBV29-1 and J is TRBJ2-7, with D hard to call. The germline V gene encodes CDR1 SQVTM and CDR2 ANQGSEA. The CDR3 totals 13 residues. The V end was cut by 3 bases, the J end by 6 bases, with 15 bases between. The CDR3 DNA is TGCAGCGTTGAGTATTCACCCCCCTCCGAGCAGTACTTC. This gives the protein CSVEYSPPSEQYF.

The chain has TRBV28 and TRBJ1-2; 8 bases are a match to TRBD1. Germline lookup yields CDR1 MDHEN and CDR2 SYDVKM. The trim removed 5 bases at V and 4 bases at J, leaving 12 bases unmatched. This CDR3 has 16 residues. The CDR3 DNA reads TGTGCCAGCAGTCCTCTATGGGGACAGGTAACCTATGGCTACACCTTC. As protein: CASSPLWGQVTYGYTF.

Written as DNA, the CDR3 is TGCAGTGCTGGACTAGCGGCCCGGGAGACCCAGTACTTC. Translated, it gives CSAGLAARETQYF. The chain carries TRBV20-1 and TRBJ2-5; 10 nucleotides match TRBD2. In germline, CDR1 is DFQATT, CDR2 SNEGSKA (reference sequence). J was trimmed by 5 bases and V by 5 bases; bases with no gene match: 5. The CDR3 is 13 amino acids.

The chain recombines TRBV20-1 with TRBJ2-3; D is possibly TRBD1 (6 bases). Germline loops: CDR1 DFQATT, CDR2 SNEGSKA (reference sequence). V was trimmed by 3 bases and J by 4 bases, leaving 17 bases between them. This CDR3 region has 15 residues. In DNA form, the CDR3 reads TGCAGTGCTAGGGATCTTCGCAGGGGCGCAGATACGCAGTATTTT. It specifies CSARDLRRGADTQYF.

This sequence joins TRBV10-3 and TRBJ1-4, with D possibly matching TRBD1 (6 bases). Trimming left V 0 bases short and J 7 bases short, with 12 bases between. Germline CDR1 reads ENHRY; CDR2 reads SYGVKD. The CDR3 length is 15 residues. CDR3 nucleotides: TGTGCCATCAGTGAGTCCGGGGGGCCGAGTGAAAAACTGTTTTTT. It specifies CAISESGGPSEKLFF.

The chain carries TRBV6-1 and TRBJ2-1; the match to TRBD2 covers 8 bases. V trimming: 5 bases; J trimming: 10 bases; junction bases outside the gene matches: 7. CDR3 size: 13 residues. The germline CDR1 and CDR2 sequences are MNHNS and SASEGT. The CDR3 DNA is TGTGCCAGCAGTCCCAGAGCGGGAGAAGAGCAGTTCTTC. The encoded protein is CASSPRAGEEQFF.

Points on this clonotype: An end of the junction does not agree with germline; a read error may underlie this. CDR3 sequence reads: CASSTENCGYTF. CDR3 DNA sequence: TGTGCCAGCAGCACAGAAAACTGTGGCTACACCTTC. The rearrangement joins TRBV7-1 to TRBJ1-2; no clear D. TRBV7-1 counts as an open reading frame of uncertain function. The CDR3 is made up of 12 amino acids.

This clonotype has a count of ten or more. The chain links TRBV20-1 to TRBJ2-1, with 11 bases identical to TRBD2. The CDR3 contains 14 residues. J gave up 7 bases and V 5 bases, and 7 bases lay outside the gene matches. Germline CDR1 and CDR2: DFQATT and SNEGSKA (reference sequence). CDR3 sequence (DNA): TGCAGTGCTCGAGGACTAGCGGGTGTTAATGAGCAGTTCTTC. Protein: CSARGLAGVNEQFF.

V gene TRBV7-9 combines with J gene TRBJ2-4; TRBD2 aligns across 8 bases. This CDR3 is 15 amino acids long. V lost 1 base and J lost 8; bases outside the gene matches: 7. Germline lookup yields CDR1 SEHNR and CDR2 FQNEAQ (reference sequence). The CDR3: CASSLEGGRSDIQYF. The CDR3 DNA follows: TGTGCCAGCAGCTTAGAGGGCGGGAGGTCGGACATTCAGTACTTC.

The chain is built from TRBV27 and TRBJ2-1; 12 bases map to TRBD2. The end of the DNA fits TRBJ2-7 better, so the J call may be wrong. Per germline, CDR1 MNHEY and CDR2 SMNVEV (reference sequence). There are 18 residues in the CDR3. The CDR3 protein is CASVKRASGGASYNEQYF. The CDR3 coding sequence is TGTGCCAGCGTAAAGCGCGCTAGCGGGGGGGCGTCCTACAATGAGCAGTACTTC.

This clonotype showed up just once. The V gene is TRBV10-2, the J gene TRBJ2-3; D unclear. The V gene's germline CDR1 is WSHSY and CDR2 SAAADI. There are 17 residues in the CDR3. Trimming pared 0 bases from V and 7 bases from J, leaving 20 bases between. The CDR3 DNA reads TGCGCCAGCAGTGAGTCGACCAGCAGGTTCCGAAGCTATACGCAGTATTTT. Amino acids: CASSESTSRFRSYTQYF.

The rearrangement joins TRBV6-1 to TRBJ2-5, with 9 bases that match TRBD1. The J call may be wrong; the DNA end is better matched by TRBJ2-7. The CDR3 runs 13 residues. Germline-derived CDR1 and CDR2 are MNHNS and SASEGT. For the CDR3, the DNA is TGTGCCAGCAATTTGGACAGGGGCCACGAGCAGTACTTC. Amino acid sequence: CASNLDRGHEQYF.

V gene TRBV20-1 combines with J gene TRBJ2-7, with 7 nucleotides matching TRBD2. The germline V gene encodes CDR1 DFQATT and CDR2 SNEGSKA (reference sequence). The CDR3 spans 13 residues. V was clipped by 6 bases and J by 3 bases; unmatched bases: 8. CDR3 amino acids: CSAYREDYYEQYF. In nucleotides, the CDR3 is TGCAGTGCGTACCGGGAGGATTACTACGAGCAGTACTTC.

V is TRBV10-3 and J is TRBJ2-7; D unresolved. In germline, CDR1 is ENHRY, CDR2 SYGVKD. The CDR3 is 16 amino acids. V was pared by 0 bases and J by 0 bases, with 12 bases between. CDR3 protein: CAISESVLQSSYEQYF. The CDR3 bases are TGTGCCATCAGTGAGTCGGTATTACAAAGCTCCTACGAGCAGTACTTC.

This clonotype has more than one count but fewer than ten. The chain has TRBV20-1 and TRBJ2-5; no clear D. From germline, CDR1 is DFQATT and CDR2 SNEGSKA (reference sequence). This CDR3 contains 14 residues. The ends were cut back, 3 bases at V and 5 bases at J, with 16 bases in the middle. The DNA of the CDR3 is TGCAGTGCTAGCTCGTCATTCCGCCGGGAGACCCAGTACTTC. Encoded protein: CSASSSFRRETQYF.

V usage is TRBV21-1 and J usage is TRBJ2-1; TRBD2 is the table's D call and was not checked against the DNA. TRBV21-1 is termed a pseudogene. The CDR3 is 18 amino acids. The CDR3, as DNA: TGTGCCAGCAGCCGACGGAGGTCTAGCGGGAGATTCTACAATGAGCAGTTCTTC. Its translation is CASSRRRSSGRFYNEQFF.

V gene TRBV11-1 combines with J gene TRBJ1-1; no firm D call. Germline assignment: CDR1 SGHAT and CDR2 FQDESV (reference sequence). Deletions cut 4 bases from V and 1 base from J, with 10 bases between. The CDR3 has 14 residues. The CDR3 region has the DNA TGTGCCAGCAGCTCCTTTATTTCGAACACTGAAGCTTTCTTT. Protein product: CASSSFISNTEAFF.